This TCR beta chain was found in a study of blood T cell repertoires in COVID-19. Study details: Samples came from the United States, Italy and Spain, spanning acute and convalescent COVID-19. Nucleic acid was either cDNA or gDNA, and it came from T cells, B-cell-depleted T cells, or PBMCs.

The CDR3 contains 13 residues. The germline V gene has CDR1 SGHTS and CDR2 YDEGEE. The V end lost 4 bases, the J end lost 0 bases, and 5 bases lay between the germline ends. Authors' methods: Scientists estimated how many nucleated cells there were by amplifying reference gene primers. Assay used: immunoSEQ multiplex PCR; TCRdb lists only in-frame clones, some missing. For V, J and clone size, that table is used; D and trimming come from the DNA. The top ten hold about 13% of the sample, which has approximately 130,000 clones, roughly 81% seen once. The specimen was peripheral blood. This rearrangement joins TRBV5-8 to TRBJ1-5; no firm D call. The sequence came from a human donor in a cohort sampled during active COVID-19. The CDR3 DNA is TGTGCCAGCAGCCACTTTAGCAATCAGCCCCAGCATTTT. Its translation is CASSHFSNQPQHF.